This T cell receptor beta chain was sequenced for a study of blood T cell repertoires in COVID-19. Looking at the study overall: Sample material is recorded as cDNA or gDNA derived from T cells, B-cell-depleted T cells, or PBMCs.

As originally analysed: Estimation of nucleated cell counts was performed using reference gene primer amplification. Profiling relied on immunoSEQ multiplex PCR, and the TCRdb table lists in-frame clones only, not all of them. Clone size and V and J calls were adopted from that table, with D and trimming inferred from the DNA. This table has fewer than 200,000 clones, about four fifths appearing once. The CDR3 adds up to 20 amino acids, both ends counted. Germline assignment: CDR1 MDHEN and CDR2 SYDVKM. In regard to this clone: The DNA is omitted, as the CDR3 cannot be located on it reliably, and the CDR3 follows TCRdb's listing.

The gene calls are TRBV28 and TRBJ1-5. Sequencing input: peripheral blood. The clonotype was recovered from a woman of 80 years or more with acute or convalescent COVID-19. The CDR3 sequence is CASSSSEGGRLGYSNQPQHF.